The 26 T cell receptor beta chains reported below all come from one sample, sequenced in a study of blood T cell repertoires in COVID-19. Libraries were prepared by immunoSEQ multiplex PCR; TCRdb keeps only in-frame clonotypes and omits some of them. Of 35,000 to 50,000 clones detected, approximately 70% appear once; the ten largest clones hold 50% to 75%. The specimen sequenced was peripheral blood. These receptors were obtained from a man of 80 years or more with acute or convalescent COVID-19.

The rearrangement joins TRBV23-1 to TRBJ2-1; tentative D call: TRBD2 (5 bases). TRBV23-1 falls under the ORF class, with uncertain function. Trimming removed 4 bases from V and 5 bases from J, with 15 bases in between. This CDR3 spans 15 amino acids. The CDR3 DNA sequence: TGCGCCAGCAGTCGATTACGGACTCCTGACAATGAGCAGTTCTTC. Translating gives CASSRLRTPDNEQFF.

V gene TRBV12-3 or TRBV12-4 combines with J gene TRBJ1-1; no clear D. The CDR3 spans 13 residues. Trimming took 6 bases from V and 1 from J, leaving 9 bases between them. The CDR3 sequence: CASRAPENTEAFF. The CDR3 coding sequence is TGTGCCAGCAGGGCCCCAGAGAACACTGAAGCTTTCTTT.

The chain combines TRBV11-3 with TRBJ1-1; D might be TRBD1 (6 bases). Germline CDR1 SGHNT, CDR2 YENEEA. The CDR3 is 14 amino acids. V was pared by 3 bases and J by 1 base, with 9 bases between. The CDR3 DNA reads TGTGCCAGCAGCTTCGACAGGCGGAACACTGAAGCTTTCTTT. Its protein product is CASSFDRRNTEAFF. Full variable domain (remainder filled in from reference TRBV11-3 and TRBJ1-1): EAGVVQSPRYKIIEKKQPVAFWCNPISGHNTLYWYLQNLGQGPELLIRYENEEAVDDSQLPKDRFSAERLKGVDSTLKIQPAELGDSAVYLCASSFDRRNTEAFFGQGTRLTVV.

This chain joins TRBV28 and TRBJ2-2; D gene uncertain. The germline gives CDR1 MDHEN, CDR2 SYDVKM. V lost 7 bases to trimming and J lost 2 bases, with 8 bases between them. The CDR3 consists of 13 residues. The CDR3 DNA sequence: TGTGCCAGCACCGAGACAAACACCGGGGAGCTGTTTTTT. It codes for CASTETNTGELFF.

CDR3 residues: CASGLAHTDTQYF. The CDR3 DNA is TGTGCTAGTGGTTTGGCCCATACAGATACGCAGTATTTT. This chain joins TRBV12-5 and TRBJ2-3; D is unclear. The ends were cut back, 1 base at V and 3 bases at J, with 5 bases in the middle. The CDR3 loop spans 13 amino acids. Germline V CDR1 and CDR2: LGHNT, FRNRAP.

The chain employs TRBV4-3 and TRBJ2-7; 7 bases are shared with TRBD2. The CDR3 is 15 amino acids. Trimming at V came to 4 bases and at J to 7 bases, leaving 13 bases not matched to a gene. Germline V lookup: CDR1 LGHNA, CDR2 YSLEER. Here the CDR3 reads CASSPERAGVGEQYF. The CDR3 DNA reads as TGCGCCAGCAGCCCAGAAAGGGCGGGAGTAGGTGAGCAGTACTTC.

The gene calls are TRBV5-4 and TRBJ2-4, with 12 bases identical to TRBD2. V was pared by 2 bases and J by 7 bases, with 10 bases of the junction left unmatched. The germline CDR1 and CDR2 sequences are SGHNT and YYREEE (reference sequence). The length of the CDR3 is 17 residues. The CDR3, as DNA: TGTGCCAGCAGCTTCGGTCTAGCGGGAGGGGGAGGGAACATTCAGTACTTC. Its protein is CASSFGLAGGGGNIQYF.

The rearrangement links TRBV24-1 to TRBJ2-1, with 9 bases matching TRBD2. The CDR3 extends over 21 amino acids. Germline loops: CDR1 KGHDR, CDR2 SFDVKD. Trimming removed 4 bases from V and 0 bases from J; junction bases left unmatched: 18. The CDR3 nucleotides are TGTGCCACCAGTGACGCCCCAGGGGGACTAAGCGGGAGGACCTCCTACAATGAGCAGTTCTTC. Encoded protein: CATSDAPGGLSGRTSYNEQFF.

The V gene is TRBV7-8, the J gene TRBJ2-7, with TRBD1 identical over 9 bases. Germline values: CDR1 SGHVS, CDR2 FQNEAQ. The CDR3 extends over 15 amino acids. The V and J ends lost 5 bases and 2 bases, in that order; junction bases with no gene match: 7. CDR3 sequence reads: CASSRGQGIPYEQYF. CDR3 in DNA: TGTGCCAGCAGCCGGGGACAGGGCATCCCCTACGAGCAGTACTTC.

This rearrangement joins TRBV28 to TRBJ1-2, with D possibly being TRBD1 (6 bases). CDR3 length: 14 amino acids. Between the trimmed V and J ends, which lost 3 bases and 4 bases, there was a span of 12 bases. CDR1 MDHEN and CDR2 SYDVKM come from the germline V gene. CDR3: CASSLGAGAYGYTF. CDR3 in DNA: TGTGCCAGCAGTTTGGGGGCAGGGGCCTATGGCTACACCTTC.

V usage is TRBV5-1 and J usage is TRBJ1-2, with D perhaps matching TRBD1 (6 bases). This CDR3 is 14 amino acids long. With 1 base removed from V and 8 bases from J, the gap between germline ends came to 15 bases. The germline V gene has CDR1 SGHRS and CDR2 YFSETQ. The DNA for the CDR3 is TGCGCCAGCAGCTTGCCTGACACAGGGCTCGGCTACACCTTC. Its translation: CASSLPDTGLGYTF.

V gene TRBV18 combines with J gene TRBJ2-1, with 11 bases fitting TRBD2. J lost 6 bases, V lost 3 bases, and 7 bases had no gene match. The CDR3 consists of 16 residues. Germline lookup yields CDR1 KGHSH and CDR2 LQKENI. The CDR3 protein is CASSPLTSGIVNEQFF. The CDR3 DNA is TGTGCCAGCTCACCTCTGACTAGCGGGATAGTCAATGAGCAGTTCTTC.

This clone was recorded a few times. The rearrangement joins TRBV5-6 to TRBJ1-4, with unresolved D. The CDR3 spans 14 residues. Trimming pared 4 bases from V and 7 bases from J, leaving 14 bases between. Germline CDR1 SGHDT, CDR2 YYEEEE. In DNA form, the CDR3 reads TGTGCCAGCAGCAGAAGAGGAGCCCTTGAAAAACTGTTTTTT. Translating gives CASSRRGALEKLFF.

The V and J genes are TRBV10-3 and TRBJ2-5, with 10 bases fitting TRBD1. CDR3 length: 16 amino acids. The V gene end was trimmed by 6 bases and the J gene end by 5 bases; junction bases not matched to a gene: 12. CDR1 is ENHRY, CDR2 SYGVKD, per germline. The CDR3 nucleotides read TGTGCCATCAGGGGGGGACAGGGGTCCCTCGGGGAGACCCAGTACTTC. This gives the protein CAIRGGQGSLGETQYF.

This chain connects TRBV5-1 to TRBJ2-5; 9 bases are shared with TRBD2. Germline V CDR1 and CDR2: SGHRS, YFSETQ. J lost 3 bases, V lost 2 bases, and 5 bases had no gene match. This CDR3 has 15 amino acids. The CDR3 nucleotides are TGCGCCAGCAGCTTTCTAGCGGGAAATGAAGAGACCCAGTACTTC. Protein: CASSFLAGNEETQYF. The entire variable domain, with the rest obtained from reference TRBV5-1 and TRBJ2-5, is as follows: KAGVTQTPRYLIKTRGQQVTLSCSPISGHRSVSWYQQTPGQGLQFLFEYFSETQRNKGNFPGRFSGRQFSNSRSEMNVSTLELGDSALYLCASSFLAGNEETQYFGPGTRLLVL.

CDR3 DNA: TGTGCCAGCAGCAAAGCTTGGCGGGAGGGAGGCACAGATACGCAGTATTTT. Protein sequence: CASSKAWREGGTDTQYF. The rearrangement joins TRBV21-1 to TRBJ2-3; the D call TRBD2 from the table was never checked on the DNA. TRBV21-1 is labeled a pseudogene. The CDR3 length is 17 residues.

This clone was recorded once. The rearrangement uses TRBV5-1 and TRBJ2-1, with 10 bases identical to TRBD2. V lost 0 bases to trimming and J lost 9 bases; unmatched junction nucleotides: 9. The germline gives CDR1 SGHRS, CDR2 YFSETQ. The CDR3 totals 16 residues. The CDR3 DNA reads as TGCGCCAGCAGCTTGGGCTTAGCGGGGGGAGGATCTGAGCAGTTCTTC. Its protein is CASSLGLAGGGSEQFF.

The CDR3 sequence is CASSSGGNSYEQYF. DNA for the CDR3: TGTGCCAGCAGTTCAGGGGGAAACTCCTACGAGCAGTACTTC. This chain connects TRBV6-5 to TRBJ2-7, with 7 bases fitting TRBD1. Germline lookup yields CDR1 MNHEY and CDR2 SVGAGI. V was pared by 4 bases and J by 0 bases, with 3 bases of the junction left unmatched. The CDR3 is made up of 14 amino acids.

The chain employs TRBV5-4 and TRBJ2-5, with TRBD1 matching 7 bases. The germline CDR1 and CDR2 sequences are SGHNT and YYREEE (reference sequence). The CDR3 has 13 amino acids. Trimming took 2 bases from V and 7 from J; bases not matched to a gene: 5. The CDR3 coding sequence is TGTGCCAGCAGCTTCGGGACAGCCGGGACCCAGTACTTC. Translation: CASSFGTAGTQYF. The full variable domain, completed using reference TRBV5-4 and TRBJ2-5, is ETGVTQSPTHLIKTRGQQVTLRCSSQSGHNTVSWYQQALGQGPQFIFQYYREEENGRGNFPPRFSGLQFPNYSSELNVNALELDDSALYLCASSFGTAGTQYFGPGTRLLVL.

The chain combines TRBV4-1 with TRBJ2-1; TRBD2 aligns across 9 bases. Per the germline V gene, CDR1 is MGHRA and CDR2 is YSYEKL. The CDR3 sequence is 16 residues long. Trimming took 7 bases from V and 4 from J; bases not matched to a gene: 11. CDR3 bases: TGCGCCAGCAACCCACAACGCGGGAGGGCGTACAATGAGCAGTTCTTC. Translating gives CASNPQRGRAYNEQFF.

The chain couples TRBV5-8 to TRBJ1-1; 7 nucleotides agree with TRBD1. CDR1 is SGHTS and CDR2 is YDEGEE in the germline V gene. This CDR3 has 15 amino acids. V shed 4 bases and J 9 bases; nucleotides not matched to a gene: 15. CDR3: CASSPGAGGIIKAFF. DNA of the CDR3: TGTGCCAGCAGCCCCGGAGCAGGGGGGATTATTAAAGCTTTCTTT.

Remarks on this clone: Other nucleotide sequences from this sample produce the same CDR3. CDR3: CASSIDGRGSYNEQFF. The CDR3 DNA follows: TGTGCCAGTAGTATAGATGGCAGAGGGTCCTACAATGAGCAGTTCTTC. This rearrangement joins TRBV19 to TRBJ2-1; D perhaps matches TRBD2 (5 bases). Trimming stripped 0 bases from V and 1 base from J, with 10 bases between. CDR3 length: 16 residues. Germline CDR1 and CDR2: LNHDA and SQIVND (reference sequence).

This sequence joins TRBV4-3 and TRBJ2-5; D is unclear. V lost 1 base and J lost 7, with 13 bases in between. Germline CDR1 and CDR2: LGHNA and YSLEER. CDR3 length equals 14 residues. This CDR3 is CASSQGSLVGTQYF. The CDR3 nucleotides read TGCGCCAGCAGCCAAGGTTCCTTAGTCGGGACCCAGTACTTC.

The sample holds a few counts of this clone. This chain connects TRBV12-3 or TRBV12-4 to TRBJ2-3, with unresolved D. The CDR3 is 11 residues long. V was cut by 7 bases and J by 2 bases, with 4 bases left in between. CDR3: CASKYTDTQYF. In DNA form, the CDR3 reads TGTGCCAGCAAATACACAGATACGCAGTATTTT.

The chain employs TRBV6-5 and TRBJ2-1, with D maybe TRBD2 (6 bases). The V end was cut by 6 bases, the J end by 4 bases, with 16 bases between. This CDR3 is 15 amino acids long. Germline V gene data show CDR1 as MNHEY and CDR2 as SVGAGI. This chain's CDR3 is CASSQFAGLYNEQFF. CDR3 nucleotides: TGTGCCAGCAGCCAGTTCGCGGGATTATACAATGAGCAGTTCTTC.

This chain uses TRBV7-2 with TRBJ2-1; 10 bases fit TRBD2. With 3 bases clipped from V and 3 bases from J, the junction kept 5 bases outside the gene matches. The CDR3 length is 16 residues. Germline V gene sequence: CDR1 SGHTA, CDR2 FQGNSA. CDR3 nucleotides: TGTGCCAGCAGCTTGAGCGGGGGGGTCTTCTACAATGAGCAGTTCTTC. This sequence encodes CASSLSGGVFYNEQFF.